This TCR beta chain stems from a study of T cells after yellow fever vaccination. This CDR3 has 13 amino acids. Germline V gene sequence: CDR1 MNHEY, CDR2 SVGEGT. V lost 8 bases and J lost 6; bases outside the gene matches: 7. TCRdb redid the calling of the 5' RACE reads with MiXCR, one entry per CDR3 protein. The profile shows approximately 340,000 distinct CDR3 sequences, about 8.7% of them singletons. The TCR comes from a man between 18 and 35 years old who received the YFV17D yellow fever vaccine. V gene TRBV6-2 or TRBV6-3 combines with J gene TRBJ2-3; 8 bases fit TRBD1. Sequenced here: PBMCs, sampled on the day of the first yellow fever vaccination. The CDR3 region has the DNA TGTGCCAGCGCAGGGGGCCTCGTGGATACGCAGTATTTT. Encoded protein: CASAGGLVDTQYF.